This entry is about one T cell receptor (beta chain). Its antigen remains unknown. Other DNA sequences in the sample encode the same CDR3. This sample was included in a study of cytomegalovirus exposure and HLA in healthy donors. Study in general: The Caucasian-associated ancestry cluster contained around four fifths of the approximately 400 genotyped donors.

Whole-study findings and limits: It was taken for granted in presence/absence analyses that sequencing depth across donors was roughly uniform. Immune exposure information comprised only CMV serostatus.

V lost 2 bases to trimming and J lost 4 bases, with 11 bases between them. The CDR3 is 14 residues long. The germline V gene encodes CDR1 MNHNY and CDR2 SVGAGI (reference sequence). In the PCR, 60 Vbeta and 13 Jbeta primers were used. Here immunoSEQ multiplex PCR was the method, and the copy in TCRdb shows in-frame clones only, minus some. The sample shows some 180,000 clones, around 75% of them seen only once. The V call is TRBV6-6, the J call TRBJ1-1; D gene ambiguous. The receptor was isolated from a male donor in good health and CMV-seronegative. What was sequenced was PBMCs. Here the CDR3 reads CASSYEPSGTEAFF. As DNA, the CDR3 is TGTGCCAGCAGTTACGAACCGTCGGGCACTGAAGCTTTCTTT.